The sequence of this TCR beta chain was determined in a study of CD8 T cells in Susac syndrome (dated by TCRdb to between 2019 and 2020). About the investigation overall: The study used repertoire sequencing to test whether antigen drove CD8+ T cell activation and differentiation in Susac syndrome. The clonality of the CD8+ T cell repertoire was compared across approximately twelve healthy donors, roughly 14 Susac syndrome patients and roughly 16 multiple sclerosis patients.

Findings and caveats that apply to the study as a whole: The TCR sequencing and HLA analysis was acknowledged to have included a relatively small number of individuals.

In the germline V gene, CDR1 corresponds to MGHRA and CDR2 to YSYEKL. Relative to germline, V is 3 bases shorter and J is 5 bases shorter, with 3 bases between their ends. The CDR3 numbers 11 residues from cysteine through phenylalanine. The kept DNA is CDR3 alone, 33 bases in frame from the first base. RNA was extracted using the RNeasy kit, and roughly 0.45 to 1 microgram was reverse transcribed with random hexamers. The immunoSEQ multiplex PCR assay, covering 54 Vbeta and 13 Jbeta segments, was used to amplify TCR beta CDR3 regions. PCR amplification bias was corrected using a synthetic template baseline for primer optimization and computational correction. Under the source paper's analysis protocol: Only productive sequences were kept, with reads annotated to V, D and J genes according to IMGT and analyzed in immunoSEQ Analyzer. Clonality was computed as one minus Shannon entropy normalized by log2 of the number of productive unique sequences. For each patient and control, public and private clones were evaluated within the 100 most prevalent clones. A clone was defined as Susac-specific if it was absent from the healthy and MS cohorts, from roughly 980 published viral clones and from other ImmuneACCESS disease sequences. In-frame beta chains were kept once TCRdb had trimmed the public reads at Q25 with fastp and called clones with MiXCR. Rows with one shared CDR3 protein collapse into an entry with the most common genes and DNA. These V and J calls rely on TCRdb rather than the paper's analysis. This sample is represented by roughly 120,000 distinct CDR3 sequences; 93% of them were singletons. The ten largest clones add up to roughly 0.31% of the sample.

Peripheral blood CD8+ and CD4+ T cells from healthy donors, Susac syndrome patients and multiple sclerosis patients were profiled by high-throughput TCR beta sequencing. Multiple sclerosis controls were treatment-naive patients with stable or active relapsing-remitting disease fulfilling revised McDonald criteria. Bulk CD8+ and CD4+ T cells were purified by magnetic negative isolation, while CD8+ TEMRA cells were enriched using FACS. Blood was collected in EDTA tubes and processed within 24 hours, with PBMCs isolated through density gradient centrifugation. PBMCs intended for TCR sequencing were cryopreserved in liquid nitrogen and were subsequently thawed in a 37 degrees C water bath. A purity of at least 90% was achieved for sorted or isolated CD4+, CD8+ and CD8+ TEMRA cells. To note about this clonotype: No antigen is known for it. No base qualities exist here, and no much larger clone lies one base off it.

Sample: CD8+ T cells from PBMCs. The sequence derives from a human donor with multiple sclerosis. In this chain, TRBV4-1 is recombined with TRBJ2-3; the D gene identity is not certain. The CDR3 is CASSQQDTQYF. The DNA sequence reads TGCGCCAGCAGCCAGCAAGATACGCAGTATTTT.